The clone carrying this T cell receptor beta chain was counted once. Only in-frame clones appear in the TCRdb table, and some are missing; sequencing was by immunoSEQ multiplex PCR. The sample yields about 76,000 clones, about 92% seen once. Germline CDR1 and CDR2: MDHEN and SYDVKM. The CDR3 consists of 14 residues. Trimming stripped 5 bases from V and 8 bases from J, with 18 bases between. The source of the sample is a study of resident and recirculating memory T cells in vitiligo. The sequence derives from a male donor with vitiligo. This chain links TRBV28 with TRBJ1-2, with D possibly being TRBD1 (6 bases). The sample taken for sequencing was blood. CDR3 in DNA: TGTGCCAGCAGTCGGACAGCGGTGGGATGGGGCTACACCTTC. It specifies CASSRTAVGWGYTF.